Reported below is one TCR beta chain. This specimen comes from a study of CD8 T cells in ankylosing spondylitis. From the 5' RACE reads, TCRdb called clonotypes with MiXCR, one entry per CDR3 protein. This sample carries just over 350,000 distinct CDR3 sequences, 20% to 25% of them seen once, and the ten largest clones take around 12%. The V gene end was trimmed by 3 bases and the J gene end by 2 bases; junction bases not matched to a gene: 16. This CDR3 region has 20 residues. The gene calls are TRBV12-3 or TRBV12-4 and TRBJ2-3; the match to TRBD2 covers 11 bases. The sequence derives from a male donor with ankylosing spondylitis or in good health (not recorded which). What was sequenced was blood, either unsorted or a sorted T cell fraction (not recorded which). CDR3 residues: CASSLRELAGETRFTDTQYF. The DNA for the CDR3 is TGTGCCAGCAGTTTGCGCGAACTAGCGGGGGAAACTCGATTCACAGATACGCAGTATTTT.